The 21 T cell receptor beta chains given below trace back to one sample, sequenced in a study of blood T cell repertoires in COVID-19. The protocol was immunoSEQ multiplex PCR, while the TCRdb copy is restricted to in-frame clones and leaves out a portion. Among 30,000 to 40,000 clones listed, just under 75% were seen once. The sequencing sample was made of peripheral blood. These receptors were collected from a man between 65 and 79 years old with COVID-19, enrolled during active disease.

The CDR3 region is CASSLYENYGYTF. DNA for the CDR3: TGTGCCAGCAGTTTATATGAGAACTATGGCTACACCTTC. The chain links TRBV28 to TRBJ1-2; D gene uncertain. This CDR3 is 13 amino acids long. The V and J ends lost 1 base and 2 bases respectively, with 5 bases between them. Germline lookup yields CDR1 MDHEN and CDR2 SYDVKM.

The chain couples TRBV4-1 to TRBJ2-3; D might be TRBD1 (5 bases). The CDR3 is made up of 16 amino acids. Per germline, CDR1 MGHRA and CDR2 YSYEKL. V lost 2 bases and J 0 bases, leaving 12 bases between the germline ends. The CDR3 region is CASSQIGHSSTDTQYF. The CDR3 nucleotides read TGCGCCAGCAGCCAAATTGGACATTCTAGCACAGATACGCAGTATTTT.

This chain joins TRBV6-5 and TRBJ2-7; 9 bases agree with TRBD2. The CDR3 sequence is 14 residues long. V was pared by 5 bases and J by 6 bases, with 8 bases of the junction left unmatched. The germline CDR1 and CDR2 sequences are MNHEY and SVGAGI. CDR3 region: CASSRLAAYIEQYF. The DNA of the CDR3 is TGTGCCAGCAGTCGACTAGCGGCCTACATCGAGCAGTACTTC.

J is TRBJ2-7 and V is TRBV5-5; TRBD2 is a possible D gene (5 bases). V was clipped by 0 bases and J by 6 bases, with 13 bases between them. CDR3 length equals 14 residues. The germline V gene encodes CDR1 SGHKS and CDR2 YYEKEE (reference sequence). As DNA, the CDR3 is TGTGCCAGCAGCTTGGGGGGAGTCTCGTCCGAGCAGTACTTC. Translation: CASSLGGVSSEQYF.

V is TRBV3-1 (or the pseudogene TRBV3-2) and J is TRBJ1-2; the D is unclear. V shed 2 bases and J shed 6 bases, with 16 bases lying between them. Germline V gene lookup returns CDR1 LGHDT and CDR2 YNNKEL (reference sequence). The CDR3 runs 15 residues. As DNA, the CDR3 is TGTGCCAGCAGCCAACTACGAGGTGAGGGCGATGGCTACACCTTC. The encoded protein is CASSQLRGEGDGYTF.

The V and J genes are TRBV10-3 and TRBJ1-2, with D possibly TRBD1 on 6 matching bases. Between the trimmed V and J ends, which lost 3 bases and 8 bases, there was a span of 22 bases. The CDR3 consists of 16 residues. Germline values: CDR1 ENHRY, CDR2 SYGVKD. CDR3 DNA: TGTGCCATCAGTGAACATGACAGGATAGGACACGGGGGCTACACCTTC. Amino acids: CAISEHDRIGHGGYTF.

The V call is TRBV6-5, the J call TRBJ1-4, with D unresolved. The germline gives CDR1 MNHEY, CDR2 SVGAGI. Trimming took 2 bases from V and 3 from J, leaving 10 bases between them. The length of the CDR3 is 15 residues. CDR3 bases: TGTGCCAGCAGTTACCCCGGAGGAGCTAATGAAAAACTGTTTTTT. The encoded protein is CASSYPGGANEKLFF.

The gene calls are TRBV6-6 and TRBJ2-1; weak D call: TRBD2 (6 bases). V was trimmed by 6 bases and J by 14 bases, leaving 23 bases between them. Germline CDR1 reads MNHNY; CDR2 reads SVGAGI (reference sequence). CDR3 length equals 14 residues. In nucleotides, the CDR3 is TGTGCCAGCAGCCATCCACAACTAGCCAGGGATGAGTTCTTC. Encoded protein: CASSHPQLARDEFF.

The chain joins TRBV6-2 or TRBV6-3 to TRBJ2-3; unclear D gene. The CDR3 length is 18 residues. The germline V gene encodes CDR1 MNHEY and CDR2 SVGEGT. The V end lost 2 bases, the J end lost 8 bases, and 26 bases lay between the germline ends. The DNA for the CDR3 is TGTGCCAGCAGTTACCTCTCTGCAGGCGCGAAATTTCTCGGTACGCAGTATTTT. It yields the protein CASSYLSAGAKFLGTQYF.

This clone was seen a few times. J is TRBJ2-1 and V is TRBV7-6; 14 bases match TRBD2. The CDR3 is 18 residues long. J gave up 4 bases and V 5 bases, and 10 bases lay outside the gene matches. Germline V CDR1 and CDR2: SGHVS, FNYEAQ. The CDR3 protein is CASSQTGTSGSHYNEQFF. The DNA of the CDR3 is TGTGCCAGCAGCCAAACCGGGACTAGCGGGAGCCATTACAATGAGCAGTTCTTC.

This clone has a single count. This chain joins TRBV12-5 and TRBJ2-2, with TRBD2 matching over 10 bases. Germline V gene data show CDR1 as LGHNT and CDR2 as FRNRAP. The CDR3 sequence is 17 residues long. V dropped 1 base and J dropped 5; count of bases not matched to a gene: 7. The CDR3 here is CASGLGLAGVITGELFF. The CDR3 nucleotides read TGTGCTAGTGGTTTGGGGCTAGCGGGAGTCATAACCGGGGAGCTGTTTTTT.

The J gene is TRBJ2-7, the V gene TRBV19; 8 bases align to TRBD2. CDR1 and CDR2 from the germline V gene are LNHDA and SQIVND (reference sequence). The CDR3 is 15 amino acids. V gave up 3 bases and J gave up 0 bases; unmatched junction bases: 4. CDR3 sequence: CASSIHREGSYEQYF. DNA of the CDR3: TGTGCCAGTAGTATCCACCGGGAGGGCTCCTACGAGCAGTACTTC.

The chain couples TRBV10-2 to TRBJ2-7, with TRBD1 matching 9 bases. The CDR3 length is 14 residues. V lost 5 bases, J lost 4 bases, and 6 bases stayed unmatched. Per the germline V gene, CDR1 is WSHSY and CDR2 is SAAADI. The CDR3 nucleotides are TGCGCCAGCAGTCACGGGACAGGGTCGTACGAGCAGTACTTC. Amino acid sequence: CASSHGTGSYEQYF.

The CDR3 DNA reads as TGTGCCAGCTCACTCGACTTGGCCATTGAAGCTTTCTTT. It translates to CASSLDLAIEAFF. The rearrangement links TRBV18 to TRBJ1-1; D remains unclear. The CDR3 sequence is 13 residues long. The germline V gene has CDR1 KGHSH and CDR2 LQKENI. V gave up 4 bases and J gave up 7 bases, with 13 bases separating them.

This sequence joins TRBV4-1 and TRBJ1-4; tentative D call: TRBD1 (6 bases). The CDR3 has 15 residues. Germline-derived CDR1 and CDR2 are MGHRA and YSYEKL. V dropped 4 bases and J dropped 3 bases, with 12 bases sitting between them. For the CDR3, the DNA is TGCGCCAGCAGCCCTTATAACAGGGCTAATGAAAAACTGTTTTTT. This sequence encodes CASSPYNRANEKLFF.

V and J are TRBV5-1 and TRBJ1-4; no firm D call. The CDR3 spans 14 residues. Germline assignment: CDR1 SGHRS and CDR2 YFSETQ. V was trimmed by 1 base and J by 8 bases, leaving 12 bases between them. CDR3 protein: CASSLSGQEEKLFF. CDR3 in DNA: TGCGCCAGCAGCTTGAGTGGCCAGGAAGAAAAACTGTTTTTT.

This chain connects TRBV6-5 to TRBJ2-3, with TRBD2 matching 9 bases. The germline CDR1 and CDR2 sequences are MNHEY and SVGAGI. V lost 6 bases and J lost 2; bases outside the gene matches: 3. There are 14 residues in the CDR3. The CDR3 is CASRPSGNTDTQYF. Here the CDR3 DNA reads TGTGCCAGCAGACCTAGCGGGAACACAGATACGCAGTATTTT.

This clone has more than one count but fewer than ten. J is TRBJ1-3 and V is TRBV6-5; 7 bases are a match to TRBD1. V was clipped by 5 bases and J by 4 bases; unmatched bases: 5. Germline V gene sequence: CDR1 MNHEY, CDR2 SVGAGI. The CDR3 sequence is 14 residues long. The CDR3 DNA is TGTGCCAGCAGTACCGGGACAGACGGAAACACCATATATTTT. Amino acids: CASSTGTDGNTIYF.

The chain combines TRBV7-2 with TRBJ2-6; D unresolved. Trimming took off 2 bases at V and 0 bases at J, with 5 bases between the two ends. This CDR3 has 15 amino acids. Germline V gives CDR1 SGHTA, CDR2 FQGNSA. The CDR3 reads CASSLSLSGANVLTF. The CDR3 DNA follows: TGTGCCAGCAGCTTATCTCTCTCTGGGGCCAACGTCCTGACTTTC.

This clone was observed a few times. The chain has TRBV10-2 and TRBJ2-7; 10 nucleotides align to TRBD2. The junction had 2 bases not matched to a gene; V was cut back by 0 bases and J by 0 bases. Germline V gives CDR1 WSHSY, CDR2 SAAADI. The CDR3 covers 16 residues. The CDR3 DNA is TGCGCCAGCAGTGAGTCCAGCGGGAGGGTCTCCTACGAGCAGTACTTC. This translates into CASSESSGRVSYEQYF.

The chain recombines TRBV5-1 with TRBJ2-7; D is uncertain. Germline V gene data show CDR1 as SGHRS and CDR2 as YFSETQ. With 4 bases removed from V and 0 bases from J, the gap between germline ends came to 11 bases. The CDR3 length is 14 residues. CDR3 bases: TGCGCCAGCAGCAAACAGACGAGCTCCTACGAGCAGTACTTC. It is translated as CASSKQTSSYEQYF.